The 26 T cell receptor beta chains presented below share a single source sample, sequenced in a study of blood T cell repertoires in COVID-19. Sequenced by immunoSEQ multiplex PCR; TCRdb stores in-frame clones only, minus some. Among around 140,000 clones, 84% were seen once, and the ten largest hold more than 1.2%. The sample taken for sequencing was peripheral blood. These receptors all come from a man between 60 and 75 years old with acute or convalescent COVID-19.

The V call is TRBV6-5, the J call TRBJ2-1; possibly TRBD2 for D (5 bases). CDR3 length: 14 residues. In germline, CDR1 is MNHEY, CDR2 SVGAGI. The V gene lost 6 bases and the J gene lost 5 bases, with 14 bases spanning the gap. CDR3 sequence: CASRLDSWDNEQFF. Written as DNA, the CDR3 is TGTGCCAGCAGATTGGACTCGTGGGACAATGAGCAGTTCTTC.

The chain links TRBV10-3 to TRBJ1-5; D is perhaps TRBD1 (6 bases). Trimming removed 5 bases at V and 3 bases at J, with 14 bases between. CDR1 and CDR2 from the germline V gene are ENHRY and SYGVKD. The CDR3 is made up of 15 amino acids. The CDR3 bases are TGTGCCATCAGTCGCGGGGGCGAGACCAATCAGCCCCAGCATTTT. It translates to CAISRGGETNQPQHF.

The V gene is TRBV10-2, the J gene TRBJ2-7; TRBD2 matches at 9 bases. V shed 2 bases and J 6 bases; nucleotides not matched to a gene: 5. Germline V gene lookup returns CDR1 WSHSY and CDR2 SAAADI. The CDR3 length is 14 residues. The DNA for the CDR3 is TGCGCCAGCAGTGAGCATTTAGCGGGAGCCGAGCAGTACTTC. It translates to CASSEHLAGAEQYF.

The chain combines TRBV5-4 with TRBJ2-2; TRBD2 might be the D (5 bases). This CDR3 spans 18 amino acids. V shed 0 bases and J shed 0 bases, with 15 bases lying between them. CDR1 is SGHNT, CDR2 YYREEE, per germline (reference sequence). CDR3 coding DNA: TGTGCCAGCAGCTTGGGAGGAGGCAAAACCTCGAACACCGGGGAGCTGTTTTTT. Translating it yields CASSLGGGKTSNTGELFF.

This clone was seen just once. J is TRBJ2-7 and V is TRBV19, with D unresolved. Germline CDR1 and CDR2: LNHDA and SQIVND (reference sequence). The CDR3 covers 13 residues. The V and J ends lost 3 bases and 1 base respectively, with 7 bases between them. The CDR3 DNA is TGTGCCAGTAGTATGAGGAATTCCTACGAGCAGTACTTC. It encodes CASSMRNSYEQYF.

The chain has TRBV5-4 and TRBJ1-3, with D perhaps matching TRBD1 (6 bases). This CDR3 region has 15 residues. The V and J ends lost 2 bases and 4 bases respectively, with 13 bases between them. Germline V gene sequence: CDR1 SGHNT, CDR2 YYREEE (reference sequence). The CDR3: CASSFGQLPGNTIYF. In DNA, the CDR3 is TGTGCCAGCAGCTTCGGACAGTTGCCCGGAAACACCATATATTTT. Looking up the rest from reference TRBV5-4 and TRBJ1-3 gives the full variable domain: ETGVTQSPTHLIKTRGQQVTLRCSSQSGHNTVSWYQQALGQGPQFIFQYYREEENGRGNFPPRFSGLQFPNYSSELNVNALELDDSALYLCASSFGQLPGNTIYFGEGSWLTVV.

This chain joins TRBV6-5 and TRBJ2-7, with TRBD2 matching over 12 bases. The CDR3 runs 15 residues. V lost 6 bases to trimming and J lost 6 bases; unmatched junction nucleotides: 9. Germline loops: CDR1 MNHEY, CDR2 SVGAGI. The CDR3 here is CASSSTSGRFREQYF. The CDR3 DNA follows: TGTGCCAGCAGCTCGACTAGCGGGAGATTTCGCGAGCAGTACTTC.

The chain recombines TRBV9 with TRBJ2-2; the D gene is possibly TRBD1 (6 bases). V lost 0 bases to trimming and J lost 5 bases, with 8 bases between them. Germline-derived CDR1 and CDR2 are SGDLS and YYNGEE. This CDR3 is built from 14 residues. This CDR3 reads CASSVVGGTGELFF. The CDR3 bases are TGTGCCAGCAGCGTAGTAGGGGGAACCGGGGAGCTGTTTTTT.

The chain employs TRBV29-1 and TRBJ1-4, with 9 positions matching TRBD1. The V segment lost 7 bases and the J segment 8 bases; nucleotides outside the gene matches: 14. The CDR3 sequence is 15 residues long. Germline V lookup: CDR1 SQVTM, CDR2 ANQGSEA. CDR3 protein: CSARDRAAIGEKLFF. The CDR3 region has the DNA TGCAGCGCTCGGGACAGGGCTGCGATCGGGGAAAAACTGTTTTTT.

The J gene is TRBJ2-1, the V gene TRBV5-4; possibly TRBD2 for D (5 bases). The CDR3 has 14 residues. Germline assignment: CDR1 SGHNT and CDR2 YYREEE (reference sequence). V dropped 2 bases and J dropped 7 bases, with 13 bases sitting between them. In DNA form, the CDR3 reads TGTGCCAGCAGCTTTATTGGGAGCCCAAATGAGCAGTTCTTC. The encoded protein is CASSFIGSPNEQFF. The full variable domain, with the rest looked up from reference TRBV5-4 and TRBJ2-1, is ETGVTQSPTHLIKTRGQQVTLRCSSQSGHNTVSWYQQALGQGPQFIFQYYREEENGRGNFPPRFSGLQFPNYSSELNVNALELDDSALYLCASSFIGSPNEQFFGPGTRLTVL.

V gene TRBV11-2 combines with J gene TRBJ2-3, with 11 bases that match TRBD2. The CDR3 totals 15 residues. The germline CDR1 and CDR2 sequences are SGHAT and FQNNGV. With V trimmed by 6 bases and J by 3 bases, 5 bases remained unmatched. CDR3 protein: CASRTTSGSTDTQYF. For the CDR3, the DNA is TGTGCCAGCAGGACAACTAGCGGGAGTACAGATACGCAGTATTTT.

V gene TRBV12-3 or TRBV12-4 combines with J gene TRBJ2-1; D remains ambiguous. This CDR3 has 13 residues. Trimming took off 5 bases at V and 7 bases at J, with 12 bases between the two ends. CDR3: CASSPLMSNEQFF. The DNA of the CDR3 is TGTGCCAGCAGTCCCCTCATGAGTAATGAGCAGTTCTTC.

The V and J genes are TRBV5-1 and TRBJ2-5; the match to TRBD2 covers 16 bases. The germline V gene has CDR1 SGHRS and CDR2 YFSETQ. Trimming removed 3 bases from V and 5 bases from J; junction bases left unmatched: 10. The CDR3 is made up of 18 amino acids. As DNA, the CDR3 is TGCGCCAGCAGCTGGGGACTAGCGGGAGGGGCCCTTCAGGAGACCCAGTACTTC. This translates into CASSWGLAGGALQETQYF.

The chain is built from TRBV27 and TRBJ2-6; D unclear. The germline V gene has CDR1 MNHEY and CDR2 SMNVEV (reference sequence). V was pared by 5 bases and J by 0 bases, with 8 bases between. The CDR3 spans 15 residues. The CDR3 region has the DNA TGTGCCAGCAGTACCTATATCTCTGGGGCCAACGTCCTGACTTTC. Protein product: CASSTYISGANVLTF.

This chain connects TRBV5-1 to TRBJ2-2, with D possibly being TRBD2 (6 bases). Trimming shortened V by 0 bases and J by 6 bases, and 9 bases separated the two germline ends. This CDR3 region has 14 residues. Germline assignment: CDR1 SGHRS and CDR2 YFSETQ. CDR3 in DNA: TGCGCCAGCAGCTTGGTGGGGGAGGCCGGGGAGCTGTTTTTT. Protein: CASSLVGEAGELFF.

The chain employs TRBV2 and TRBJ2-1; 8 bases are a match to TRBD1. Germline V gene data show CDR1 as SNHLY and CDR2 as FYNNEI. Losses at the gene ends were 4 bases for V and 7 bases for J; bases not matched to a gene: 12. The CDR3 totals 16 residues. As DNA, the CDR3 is TGTGCCAGCAGTGTACGAGGACAGGGAACTGGGAATGAGCAGTTCTTC. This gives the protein CASSVRGQGTGNEQFF. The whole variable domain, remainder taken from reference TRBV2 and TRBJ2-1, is EPEVTQTPSHQVTQMGQEVILRCVPISNHLYFYWYRQILGQKVEFLVSFYNNEISEKSEIFDDQFSVERPDGSNFTLKIRSTKLEDSAMYFCASSVRGQGTGNEQFFGPGTRLTVL.

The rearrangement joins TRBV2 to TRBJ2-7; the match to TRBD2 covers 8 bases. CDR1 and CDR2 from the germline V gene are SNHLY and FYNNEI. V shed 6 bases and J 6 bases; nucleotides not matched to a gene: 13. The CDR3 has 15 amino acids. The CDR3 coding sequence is TGTGCCAGCAGCGCGATCAGAGCGGGAGACGCCGAGCAGTACTTC. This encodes CASSAIRAGDAEQYF.

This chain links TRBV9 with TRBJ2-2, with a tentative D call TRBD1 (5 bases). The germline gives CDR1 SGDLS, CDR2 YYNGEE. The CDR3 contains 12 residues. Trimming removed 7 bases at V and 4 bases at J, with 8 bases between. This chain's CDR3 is CASGAATGELFF. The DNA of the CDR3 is TGTGCCAGCGGGGCGGCCACCGGGGAGCTGTTTTTT.

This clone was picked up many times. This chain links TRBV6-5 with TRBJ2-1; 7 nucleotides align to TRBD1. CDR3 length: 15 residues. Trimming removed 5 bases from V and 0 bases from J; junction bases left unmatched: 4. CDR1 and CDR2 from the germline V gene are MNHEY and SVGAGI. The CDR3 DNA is TGTGCCAGCAGTCGACAGGGTCGCTCCTACAATGAGCAGTTCTTC. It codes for CASSRQGRSYNEQFF.

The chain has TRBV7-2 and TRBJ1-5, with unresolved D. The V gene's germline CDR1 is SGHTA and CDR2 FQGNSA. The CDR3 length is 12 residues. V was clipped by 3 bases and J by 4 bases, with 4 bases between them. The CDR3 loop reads CASSFINQPQHF. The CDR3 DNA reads TGTGCCAGCAGCTTTATTAATCAGCCCCAGCATTTT.

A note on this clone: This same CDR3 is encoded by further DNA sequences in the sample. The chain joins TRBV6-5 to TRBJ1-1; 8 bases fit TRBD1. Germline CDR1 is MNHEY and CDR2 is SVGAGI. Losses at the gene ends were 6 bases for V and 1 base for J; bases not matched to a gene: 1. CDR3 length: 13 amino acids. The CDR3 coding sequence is TGTGCCAGCAGAACAGGGGGGAACACTGAAGCTTTCTTT. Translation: CASRTGGNTEAFF.

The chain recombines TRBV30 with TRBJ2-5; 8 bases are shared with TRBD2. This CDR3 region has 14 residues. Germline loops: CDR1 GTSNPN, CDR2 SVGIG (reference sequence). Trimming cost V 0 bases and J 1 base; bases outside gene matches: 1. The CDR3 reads CAWSVAGAQETQYF. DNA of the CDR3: TGTGCCTGGAGTGTAGCGGGGGCCCAAGAGACCCAGTACTTC.

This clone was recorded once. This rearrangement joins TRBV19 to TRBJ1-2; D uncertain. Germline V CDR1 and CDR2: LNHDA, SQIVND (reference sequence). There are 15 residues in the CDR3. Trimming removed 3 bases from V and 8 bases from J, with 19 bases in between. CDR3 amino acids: CASSIPTSQSGGYTF. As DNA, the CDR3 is TGTGCCAGTAGTATCCCGACAAGCCAATCTGGAGGCTACACCTTC.

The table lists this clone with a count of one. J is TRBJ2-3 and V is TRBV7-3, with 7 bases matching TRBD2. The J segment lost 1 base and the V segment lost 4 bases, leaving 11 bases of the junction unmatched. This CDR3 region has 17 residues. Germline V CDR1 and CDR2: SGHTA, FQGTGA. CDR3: CASSSSGLVGGTDTQYF. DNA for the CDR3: TGTGCCAGCAGCTCCTCCGGACTAGTAGGTGGCACAGATACGCAGTATTTT.

The CDR3 spells CASSIDHRVGAYGYTF. DNA for the CDR3: TGTGCCAGTAGTATAGATCATCGGGTGGGGGCCTATGGCTACACCTTC. This chain links TRBV19 with TRBJ1-2; D may be TRBD1 (6 bases). Trimming left V 0 bases short and J 4 bases short, with 15 bases between. The CDR3 is 16 residues long. The germline V gene encodes CDR1 LNHDA and CDR2 SQIVND (reference sequence).

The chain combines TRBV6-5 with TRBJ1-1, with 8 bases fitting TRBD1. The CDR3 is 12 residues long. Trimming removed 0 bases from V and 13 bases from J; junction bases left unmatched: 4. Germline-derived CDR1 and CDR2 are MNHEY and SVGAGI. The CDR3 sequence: CASSYSDREVFF. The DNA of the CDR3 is TGTGCCAGCAGTTACTCGGACAGGGAGGTTTTCTTT.